This is a list of T cell receptor beta chains from one sample in a study of cytomegalovirus exposure and HLA in healthy donors. The protocol was immunoSEQ multiplex PCR, while the TCRdb copy is restricted to in-frame clones and leaves out a portion. Seen here are approximately 200,000 clones, 80% to 90% observed once, and the top ten hold 0.95% to 1.5%. Sequencing was carried out using PBMCs. Receptor source: a woman aged 30 to 39 in good health and CMV-seronegative. Both conserved end residues are part of each CDR3. The D gene is left open where the match is weak. Clone size appears in some rows only: once, few, many, or a class for an expanded clone.

J gene: TRBJ2-7
D gene: TRBD1
V gene: TRBV2
clone size: .
CDR3 DNA: TGTGCCAGCAAAACAGGGGCTTACGAGCAGTACTTC
CDR3 protein: CASKTGAYEQYF

J gene: TRBJ2-1
D gene: TRBD2
V gene: TRBV7-3
clone size: .
CDR3 DNA: TGTGCCAGCAGCTTCGGGACTAGCGCCTACAATGAGCAGTTCTTC
CDR3 protein: CASSFGTSAYNEQFF

J gene: TRBJ2-7
D gene: TRBD1
V gene: TRBV7-6
clone size: .
CDR3 DNA: TGTGCCGGACAGGGTATTCGCGAGCAGTACTTC
CDR3 protein: CAGQGIREQYF

J gene: TRBJ2-3
D gene: TRBD1
V gene: TRBV6-1
clone size: .
CDR3 DNA: TGTGCCAGCAGTGGCCCCGGGACAGCGAGCACAGATACGCAGTATTTT
CDR3 protein: CASSGPGTASTDTQYF

J gene: TRBJ2-6
D gene: .
V gene: TRBV19
clone size: once
CDR3 DNA: TGTGCCAGTAGTACCCAGACAGGTGTCGCTGGGGCCAACGTCCTGACTTTC
CDR3 protein: CASSTQTGVAGANVLTF

J gene: TRBJ1-4
D gene: .
V gene: TRBV2
clone size: .
CDR3 DNA: TGTGCCAGCAGTACTGGGACTAAAAAACTGTTTTTT
CDR3 protein: CASSTGTKKLFF

J gene: TRBJ1-1
D gene: .
V gene: TRBV2
clone size: .
CDR3 DNA: TGTGCCAGCAGGGACGGACAGCCGAACACTGAAGCTTTCTTT
CDR3 protein: CASRDGQPNTEAFF

J gene: TRBJ2-2
D gene: .
V gene: TRBV5-4
clone size: .
CDR3 DNA: TGTGCCAGCAGCTTGTATGGAGGGGACACCGGGGAGCTGTTTTTT
CDR3 protein: CASSLYGGDTGELFF

J gene: TRBJ1-4
D gene: TRBD1
V gene: TRBV2
clone size: .
CDR3 DNA: TGTGCCAGCAGCGCCGTGACAGGGGGAGGCGAAAAACTGTTTTTT
CDR3 protein: CASSAVTGGGEKLFF

J gene: TRBJ2-1
D gene: TRBD1
V gene: TRBV7-2
clone size: .
CDR3 DNA: TGTGCCAGCAGTTATCGGACAGGAGGAGGCAATGAGCAGTTCTTC
CDR3 protein: CASSYRTGGGNEQFF